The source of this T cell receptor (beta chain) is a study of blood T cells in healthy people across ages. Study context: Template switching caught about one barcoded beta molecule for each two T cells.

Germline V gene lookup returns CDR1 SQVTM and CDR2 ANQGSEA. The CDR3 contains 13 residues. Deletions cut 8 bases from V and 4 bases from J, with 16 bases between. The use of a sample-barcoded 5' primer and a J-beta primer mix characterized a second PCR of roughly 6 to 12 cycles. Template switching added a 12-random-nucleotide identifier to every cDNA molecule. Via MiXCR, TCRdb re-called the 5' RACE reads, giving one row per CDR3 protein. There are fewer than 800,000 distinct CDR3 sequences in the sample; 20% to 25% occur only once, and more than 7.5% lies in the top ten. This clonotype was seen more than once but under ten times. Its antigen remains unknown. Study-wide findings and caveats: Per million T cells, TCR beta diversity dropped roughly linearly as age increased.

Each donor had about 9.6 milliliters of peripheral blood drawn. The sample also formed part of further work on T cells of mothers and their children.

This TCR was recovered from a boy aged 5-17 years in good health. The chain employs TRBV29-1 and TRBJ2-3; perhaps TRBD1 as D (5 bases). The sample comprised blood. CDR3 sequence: CSLKGAPADTQYF. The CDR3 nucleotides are TGCAGCCTAAAAGGGGCGCCGGCAGATACGCAGTATTTT.